These 21 T cell receptor beta chains came from one sample sequenced in a study of cytomegalovirus exposure and HLA in healthy donors. This table comes from immunoSEQ multiplex PCR, and its TCRdb copy is limited to in-frame clones, with some not included. The sample gives around 250,000 clones, 90% of which show up once; 0.35% to 0.45% is in the top ten. Sequenced material: PBMCs. These receptors were collected from a woman aged 18-29 years in good health and CMV-seronegative.

In its sample, this clone was seen a few times. The chain combines TRBV30 with TRBJ1-1; 9 bases line up with TRBD1. V shed 4 bases and J 10 bases; nucleotides not matched to a gene: 7. CDR1 and CDR2 from the germline V gene are GTSNPN and SVGIG (reference sequence). The CDR3 is 12 amino acids. In nucleotides, the CDR3 is TGTGCCTGGATGGGACAGGGCGTAGGAGCTTTCTTT. Translated, it gives CAWMGQGVGAFF.

This rearrangement joins TRBV10-3 to TRBJ1-1; D unresolved. V was shortened by 8 bases and J by 0 bases, with 7 bases between the two germline ends. This CDR3 comprises 12 residues. Germline assignment: CDR1 ENHRY and CDR2 SYGVKD. CDR3 sequence: CAIGGMNTEAFF. The CDR3 bases are TGTGCCATCGGCGGCATGAACACTGAAGCTTTCTTT.

Note on this clone: The sample has other DNA sequences that encode this CDR3 too. V is TRBV20-1 and J is TRBJ2-1; D gene ambiguous. The germline V gene encodes CDR1 DFQATT and CDR2 SNEGSKA (reference sequence). The germline V and J ends were trimmed by 1 base and 4 bases, with 2 bases remaining between them. This CDR3 region has 11 residues. This chain's CDR3 is CSARAYNEQFF. CDR3 DNA sequence: TGCAGTGCTAGAGCGTACAATGAGCAGTTCTTC.

V gene TRBV28 combines with J gene TRBJ1-1, with 8 bases identical to TRBD1. Per the germline V gene, CDR1 is MDHEN and CDR2 is SYDVKM. V shed 1 base, J shed 5 bases, and the junction held 6 bases outside the gene matches. The CDR3 is 15 amino acids. CDR3 sequence reads: CASSLYQGAVTEAFF. The CDR3 coding sequence is TGTGCCAGCAGTTTATATCAGGGGGCGGTAACTGAAGCTTTCTTT.

CDR3 residues: CASSPGLAGGGETQYF. Here the CDR3 DNA reads TGTGCCAGCAGCCCGGGACTAGCGGGGGGAGGCGAGACCCAGTACTTC. This rearrangement joins TRBV7-7 to TRBJ2-5; 15 nucleotides match TRBD2. This CDR3 region has 16 residues. The V and J ends lost 5 bases and 5 bases, in that order; junction bases with no gene match: 6. Germline V CDR1 and CDR2: SSHAT, FNYEAQ (reference sequence). The variable domain in full, with the rest retrieved from reference TRBV7-7 and TRBJ2-5, is GAGVSQSPRYKVTKRGQDVTLRCDPISSHATLYWYQQALGQGPEFLTYFNYEAQPDKSGLPSDRFSAERPEGSISTLTIQRTEQRDSAMYRCASSPGLAGGGETQYFGPGTRLLVL.

Written as DNA, the CDR3 is TGTGCCAGCAGCTTTGGGACAGGGGGCGCGGGCACTGAAGCTTTCTTT. As protein: CASSFGTGGAGTEAFF. V usage is TRBV7-3 and J usage is TRBJ1-1, with 12 bases fitting TRBD1. The V segment lost 3 bases and the J segment 4 bases; nucleotides outside the gene matches: 6. There are 16 residues in the CDR3. The germline gives CDR1 SGHTA, CDR2 FQGTGA.

V gene TRBV7-9 combines with J gene TRBJ1-1; no firm D call. V lost 3 bases and J 0 bases, leaving 8 bases between the germline ends. CDR1 SEHNR and CDR2 FQNEAQ come from the germline V gene (reference sequence). The CDR3 spans 14 residues. The CDR3 nucleotides are TGTGCCAGCAGCTTCACACATCTGAACACTGAAGCTTTCTTT. Translating gives CASSFTHLNTEAFF.

The rearrangement links TRBV4-1 to TRBJ2-1; TRBD1 is a possible D gene (6 bases). Trimming removed 3 bases from V and 9 bases from J, with 12 bases in between. CDR1 and CDR2 (germline): MGHRA, YSYEKL. CDR3 length equals 13 residues. This CDR3 reads CASSQDREGEQFF. The CDR3 DNA sequence: TGCGCCAGCAGCCAGGACAGAGAAGGTGAGCAGTTCTTC.

The chain couples TRBV20-1 to TRBJ1-6; D is unresolved. The CDR3 contains 11 residues. Trimming pared 0 bases from V and 15 bases from J, leaving 9 bases between. The germline V gene has CDR1 DFQATT and CDR2 SNEGSKA (reference sequence). The CDR3 spells CSARETGILHF. For the CDR3, the DNA is TGCAGTGCTAGAGAAACGGGGATCCTCCACTTT.

This clone is a singleton in its sample. The chain couples TRBV29-1 to TRBJ2-3; 8 nucleotides line up with TRBD2. This CDR3 contains 14 residues. After removal of 3 bases from V and 3 bases from J, the junction contained 5 bases not matched to a gene. Germline lookup yields CDR1 SQVTM and CDR2 ANQGSEA. CDR3 DNA: TGCAGCGTTGAGCGGGGGGCCGGAACAGATACGCAGTATTTT. Encoded protein: CSVERGAGTDTQYF.

In its sample, this clone was seen once. CDR3 in amino acids: CASSLFGGSDTQYF. For the CDR3, the DNA is TGTGCCAGCAGCTTATTTGGAGGGTCAGATACGCAGTATTTT. The chain couples TRBV7-6 to TRBJ2-3; a weak D match, TRBD2 (6 bases). Trimming removed 2 bases from V and 4 bases from J, with 10 bases in between. Germline V gives CDR1 SGHVS, CDR2 FNYEAQ. The CDR3 length is 14 residues.

This clone appeared once. V is TRBV7-3 and J is TRBJ2-1; 7 bases agree with TRBD2. This CDR3 has 13 residues. In germline, CDR1 is SGHTA, CDR2 FQGTGA. Trimming cost V 5 bases and J 8 bases; bases outside gene matches: 6. CDR3 sequence (DNA): TGTGCCAGCAGCCTCGGACTAGGTGATGAGCAGTTCTTC. It yields the protein CASSLGLGDEQFF.

The chain is built from TRBV7-9 and TRBJ1-5; D is possibly TRBD1 (5 bases). This CDR3 is built from 13 residues. V lost 5 bases and J lost 4, with 9 bases in between. Germline V CDR1 and CDR2: SEHNR, FQNEAQ (reference sequence). The CDR3 spells CASSPKGNQPQHF. In DNA, the CDR3 is TGTGCCAGCAGCCCTAAGGGGAATCAGCCCCAGCATTTT.

This chain connects TRBV5-1 to TRBJ2-1, with 9 bases that match TRBD2. The germline V gene encodes CDR1 SGHRS and CDR2 YFSETQ. V trimming: 4 bases; J trimming: 5 bases; junction bases outside the gene matches: 10. The CDR3 has 16 residues. CDR3 sequence reads: CASSPTLAGQNNEQFF. CDR3 DNA sequence: TGCGCCAGCAGCCCAACGCTAGCGGGGCAGAACAATGAGCAGTTCTTC.

The chain links TRBV5-1 to TRBJ2-5, with D perhaps TRBD1 (6 bases). The CDR3 length is 13 residues. Germline CDR1 is SGHRS and CDR2 is YFSETQ. Trimming took off 1 base at V and 3 bases at J, with 7 bases between the two ends. The CDR3 loop reads CASSLNREETQYF. DNA of the CDR3: TGCGCCAGCAGCTTGAACAGGGAAGAGACCCAGTACTTC.

This chain links TRBV25-1 with TRBJ2-3; TRBD2 matches at 10 bases. Germline CDR1 reads MGHDK; CDR2 reads SYGVNS. J gave up 4 bases and V 5 bases, and 6 bases lay outside the gene matches. This CDR3 is built from 15 residues. The CDR3 here is CASSFSGGASDTQYF. DNA of the CDR3: TGTGCCAGCAGTTTCAGCGGGGGGGCCTCAGATACGCAGTATTTT. Looking up the rest from reference TRBV25-1 and TRBJ2-3 gives the full variable domain: EADIYQTPRYLVIGTGKKITLECSQTMGHDKMYWYQQDPGMELHLIHYSYGVNSTEKGDLSSESTVSRIRTEHFPLTLESARPSHTSQYLCASSFSGGASDTQYFGPGTRLTVL.

The rearrangement links TRBV28 to TRBJ1-1; no definite D call. The germline gives CDR1 MDHEN, CDR2 SYDVKM. CDR3 size: 12 residues. Trimming stripped 10 bases from V and 1 base from J, with 10 bases between. The CDR3 region is CATHPPNTEAFF. The CDR3 nucleotides read TGTGCCACACACCCACCGAACACTGAAGCTTTCTTT.

This clone was counted once. The CDR3, as DNA: TGTGCCAGCAGCTTAGCGGGAACAGATACGCAGTATTTT. Translated: CASSLAGTDTQYF. This rearrangement joins TRBV11-2 to TRBJ2-3; possible D gene TRBD2, 5 bases. The CDR3 has 13 amino acids. The germline gives CDR1 SGHAT, CDR2 FQNNGV. Trimming took off 1 base at V and 3 bases at J, with 5 bases between the two ends. The full variable domain, its missing parts supplied by reference TRBV11-2 and TRBJ2-3, is EAGVAQSPRYKIIEKRQSVAFWCNPISGHATLYWYQQILGQGPKLLIQFQNNGVVDDSQLPKDRFSAERLKGVDSTLKIQPAKLEDSAVYLCASSLAGTDTQYFGPGTRLTVL.

This chain joins TRBV5-1 and TRBJ1-1, with 10 bases lining up with TRBD1. The CDR3 sequence is 15 residues long. Germline CDR1 and CDR2: SGHRS and YFSETQ. V lost 4 bases and J lost 4; bases outside the gene matches: 7. CDR3 amino acids: CASSTGTGVSTEAFF. The CDR3 DNA reads TGCGCCAGCAGCACCGGGACAGGGGTGAGCACTGAAGCTTTCTTT.

The chain employs TRBV6-1 and TRBJ1-4; 7 bases match TRBD1. Losses at the gene ends were 0 bases for V and 4 bases for J; bases not matched to a gene: 2. This CDR3 is 15 amino acids long. Germline-derived CDR1 and CDR2 are MNHNS and SASEGT. The CDR3 DNA is TGTGCCAGCAGTGAAGCACAGGGGAGTAATGAAAAACTGTTTTTT. Its translation is CASSEAQGSNEKLFF.

The table lists this clone with a few counts. The rearrangement joins TRBV2 to TRBJ2-7, with 7 positions matching TRBD1. The CDR3 loop spans 13 amino acids. The germline gives CDR1 SNHLY, CDR2 FYNNEI. The junction had 8 bases not matched to a gene; V was cut back by 6 bases and J by 6 bases. The CDR3 loop is CASRIGTELEQYV. The DNA for the CDR3 is TGTGCCAGCAGGATAGGGACAGAACTCGAGCAGTACGTC.